Presented here are 24 T cell receptor beta chains from one specimen sequenced in a study of vaccination and CD4 T cells after COVID-19. No antigen has been identified for these receptors. Indicated treatment: roughly nine-day PBMC culture with coronavirus spike peptide pools or control peptides (ViraFEST assay). Cultured CD4+ T cell DNA was sequenced using the Oncomine TCR Beta short-read assay. TCRdb itself ran the PCR reads through MiXCR, one entry per CDR3 protein. The top ten hold roughly 10% of the sample, which has 20,000 or so distinct CDR3 sequences, 51% seen once. The material sequenced was CD4+ T cells from blood, cultured in vitro, taken before SARS-CoV-2 vaccination. Receptors were obtained from a human donor who had recovered from COVID-19.

The sample holds a few counts of this clonotype. The gene calls are TRBV6-1 and TRBJ2-2, with TRBD1 matching over 7 bases. V dropped 0 bases and J dropped 0; count of bases not matched to a gene: 7. Germline CDR1 reads MNHNS; CDR2 reads SASEGT. The CDR3 is 18 amino acids. CDR3 sequence reads: CASSEALIGGANTGELFF. CDR3 nucleotide sequence: TGTGCCAGCAGTGAAGCGCTTATAGGGGGCGCGAACACCGGGGAGCTGTTTTTT.

DNA for the CDR3: TGTGCCAGTAGTCCAAGTCCGGGACTAGGTCGATACGAGCAGTACTTC. This gives the protein CASSPSPGLGRYEQYF. The chain is built from TRBV19 and TRBJ2-7; 8 nucleotides agree with TRBD2. Germline-derived CDR1 and CDR2 are LNHDA and SQIVND (reference sequence). V shed 5 bases and J 4 bases; nucleotides not matched to a gene: 13. This CDR3 is built from 16 residues.

This clonotype was seen a few times. The CDR3 sequence is CASSPPVDTQYF. CDR3 nucleotide sequence: TGTGCCAGCAGCCCCCCTGTAGATACGCAGTATTTT. V usage is TRBV28 and J usage is TRBJ2-3, with no clear D. The CDR3 sequence is 12 residues long. With 6 bases removed from V and 5 bases from J, the gap between germline ends came to 9 bases. Germline CDR1 is MDHEN and CDR2 is SYDVKM. The full variable domain, its missing parts supplied by reference TRBV28 and TRBJ2-3, is DVKVTQSSRYLVKRTGEKVFLECVQDMDHENMFWYRQDPGLGLRLIYFSYDVKMKEKGDIPEGYSVSREKKERFSLILESASTNQTSMYLCASSPPVDTQYFGPGTRLTVL.

The chain uses TRBV11-1 and TRBJ2-1; TRBD2 aligns across 13 bases. Germline assignment: CDR1 SGHAT and CDR2 FQDESV (reference sequence). The CDR3 spans 15 residues. The V segment lost 3 bases and the J segment 10 bases; nucleotides outside the gene matches: 6. CDR3 nucleotides: TGTGCCAGCAGCTTCCGACTAGCGGGGGGTGTGGAGCAGTTCTTC. It specifies CASSFRLAGGVEQFF. Using reference TRBV11-1 and TRBJ2-1 for the parts outside the CDR3, the full variable domain is EAEVAQSPRYKITEKSQAVAFWCDPISGHATLYWYRQILGQGPELLVQFQDESVVDDSQLPKDRFSAERLKGVDSTLKIQPAELGDSAMYLCASSFRLAGGVEQFFGPGTRLTVL.

The chain joins TRBV30 to TRBJ1-2; 7 bases map to TRBD1. The CDR3 is 14 residues long. CDR1 is GTSNPN and CDR2 is SVGIG in the germline V gene (reference sequence). V lost 1 base and J lost 4; bases outside the gene matches: 6. CDR3 loop: CAWSDPDRIYGYTF. Written as DNA, the CDR3 is TGTGCCTGGAGTGACCCGGACAGGATCTATGGCTACACCTTC.

The V gene is TRBV12-3 or TRBV12-4, the J gene TRBJ2-5, with TRBD2 matching 9 bases. The length of the CDR3 is 13 residues. J gave up 4 bases and V 6 bases, and 3 bases lay outside the gene matches. The CDR3 is CASSPTSGETQYF. CDR3 DNA sequence: TGTGCCAGCAGCCCGACTAGCGGAGAGACCCAGTACTTC.

J is TRBJ2-3 and V is TRBV2; TRBD2 matches 13 bases. The CDR3 has 15 residues. The germline gives CDR1 SNHLY, CDR2 FYNNEI. Losses at the gene ends were 7 bases for V and 5 bases for J; bases not matched to a gene: 6. The CDR3 loop reads CASKGLAGVVDTQYF. In DNA form, the CDR3 reads TGTGCCAGCAAAGGACTAGCGGGAGTGGTAGATACGCAGTATTTT.

The chain carries TRBV6-1 and TRBJ1-5; D is uncertain. The CDR3 is made up of 13 amino acids. V was clipped by 3 bases and J by 2 bases, with 5 bases between them. Per germline, CDR1 MNHNS and CDR2 SASEGT. CDR3 sequence: CASSEQGNQPQHF. In DNA, the CDR3 is TGTGCCAGCAGTGAGCAGGGCAATCAGCCCCAGCATTTT.

This clonotype is a singleton in its sample. The rearrangement uses TRBV20-1 and TRBJ2-7; D possibly corresponds to TRBD1 (5 bases). Germline V gene data show CDR1 as DFQATT and CDR2 as SNEGSKA (reference sequence). The CDR3 has 13 amino acids. Trimming took off 6 bases at V and 6 bases at J, with 18 bases between the two ends. CDR3 DNA: TGCAGTGCCAGGCTCCAGGGTTTCGGCGAGCAGTACTTC. It specifies CSARLQGFGEQYF.

V and J are TRBV6-5 and TRBJ1-1; 9 nucleotides match TRBD1. Germline V gives CDR1 MNHEY, CDR2 SVGAGI. V shed 1 base, J shed 6 bases, and the junction held 9 bases outside the gene matches. CDR3 length: 16 residues. CDR3 sequence reads: CASSYLPGQGGSEAFF. The CDR3 DNA follows: TGTGCCAGCAGTTACTTACCGGGACAGGGAGGTTCTGAAGCTTTCTTT.

The J gene is TRBJ2-3, the V gene TRBV6-2 or TRBV6-3, with 7 nucleotides matching TRBD2. The trim removed 8 bases at V and 0 bases at J, leaving 2 bases unmatched. There are 13 residues in the CDR3. Germline loops: CDR1 MNHEY, CDR2 SVGEGT. The CDR3 nucleotides are TGTGCCAGCCGCGGGAGTAGCACAGATACGCAGTATTTT. Its translation: CASRGSSTDTQYF.

The CDR3 reads CASSPWTSGRGGQETQYF. The CDR3 DNA follows: TGTGCCAGCAGCCCTTGGACTAGCGGGAGGGGAGGGCAAGAGACCCAGTACTTC. This chain joins TRBV7-3 and TRBJ2-5, with 15 bases matching TRBD2. The V and J ends lost 5 bases and 2 bases, in that order; junction bases with no gene match: 9. The CDR3 runs to 18 residues. CDR1 SGHTA and CDR2 FQGTGA come from the germline V gene.

This clonotype was detected only once. This chain connects TRBV7-2 to TRBJ1-6; 10 bases line up with TRBD1. V dropped 3 bases and J dropped 8; count of bases not matched to a gene: 4. The CDR3 extends over 15 amino acids. Germline V CDR1 and CDR2: SGHTA, FQGNSA. The CDR3 reads CASSFTTGGDSPLHF. Written as DNA, the CDR3 is TGTGCCAGCAGCTTTACGACAGGGGGCGATTCACCCCTCCACTTT. Full variable domain (outside the CDR3, taken from reference TRBV7-2 and TRBJ1-6): GAGVSQSPSNKVTEKGKDVELRCDPISGHTALYWYRQSLGQGLEFLIYFQGNSAPDKSGLPSDRFSAERTGGSVSTLTIQRTQQEDSAVYLCASSFTTGGDSPLHFGNGTRLTVT.

With regard to this clonotype: One junction end disagrees with the germline gene, perhaps due to a read error. V gene TRBV6-1 combines with J gene TRBJ2-5; D perhaps matches TRBD1 (7 bases). The CDR3 extends over 13 amino acids. Germline V CDR1 and CDR2: MNHNS, SASEGT. The chain's CDR3 is CAGRGAAAETQYF. The DNA of the CDR3 is TGTGCCGGCAGGGGGGCAGCAGCAGAGACCCAGTACTTC.

The genes are TRBV27 and TRBJ1-2, with D possibly matching TRBD1 (5 bases). CDR1 is MNHEY, CDR2 SMNVEV, per germline (reference sequence). The CDR3 is 15 amino acids. Trimming pared 4 bases from V and 8 bases from J, leaving 20 bases between. CDR3 region: CASSSSAQGRRGYTF. CDR3 nucleotides: TGTGCCAGCAGTTCCTCCGCCCAGGGCCGTCGGGGCTACACCTTC.

The chain couples TRBV6-4 to TRBJ1-1; no firm D call. Germline CDR1 and CDR2: MRHNA and SNTAGT. CDR3 length equals 12 residues. Trimming left V 6 bases short and J 7 bases short, with 12 bases between. CDR3 nucleotides: TGTGCCAGCAGCCCGGACGGGCATGAAGCTTTCTTT. Translation gives CASSPDGHEAFF.

The chain recombines TRBV20-1 with TRBJ1-2, with D unresolved. V lost 3 bases to trimming and J lost 2 bases, with 13 bases between them. Germline assignment: CDR1 DFQATT and CDR2 SNEGSKA (reference sequence). The CDR3 has 14 amino acids. Here the CDR3 DNA reads TGCAGTGCTAGTGGAGGGAATAAAAACTATGGCTACACCTTC. This codes for CSASGGNKNYGYTF.

The chain couples TRBV30 to TRBJ1-2, with 7 nucleotides matching TRBD1. This CDR3 region has 14 residues. The germline gives CDR1 GTSNPN, CDR2 SVGIG (reference sequence). The ends lost 4 bases at V and 4 bases at J; junction bases unmatched: 9. The CDR3 nucleotides are TGTGCCTGGAATACCGGGACAGAAATCTATGGCTACACCTTC. It encodes CAWNTGTEIYGYTF.

The rearrangement links TRBV20-1 to TRBJ2-2; no firm D call. CDR1 is DFQATT, CDR2 SNEGSKA, per germline (reference sequence). The CDR3 is 14 residues long. Trimming took 4 bases from V and 6 from J, leaving 15 bases between them. This CDR3 is CSATPDAQPGELFF. Written as DNA, the CDR3 is TGCAGTGCTACCCCGGACGCACAGCCCGGGGAGCTGTTTTTT.

The chain couples TRBV2 to TRBJ2-7, with D possibly TRBD1 on 6 matching bases. Germline V gene lookup returns CDR1 SNHLY and CDR2 FYNNEI. Trimming took 3 bases from V and 5 from J, leaving 17 bases between them. This CDR3 has 15 amino acids. The CDR3 protein is CASSDDRNVNDEQYF. DNA of the CDR3: TGTGCCAGCAGTGACGACAGGAATGTCAACGACGAGCAGTACTTC.

V usage is TRBV18 and J usage is TRBJ1-2, with D hard to call. Germline-derived CDR1 and CDR2 are KGHSH and LQKENI. The CDR3 is 13 amino acids. V was shortened by 5 bases and J by 2 bases, with 9 bases between the two germline ends. The CDR3 sequence: CASSTDKNYGYTF. CDR3 coding DNA: TGTGCCAGCTCAACCGACAAGAACTATGGCTACACCTTC. Combining the CDR3 with reference TRBV18 and TRBJ1-2 gives the whole variable domain NAGVMQNPRHLVRRRGQEARLRCSPMKGHSHVYWYRQLPEEGLKFMVYLQKENIIDESGMPKERFSAEFPKEGPSILRIQQVVRGDSAAYFCASSTDKNYGYTFGSGTRLTVV.

The gene calls are TRBV21-1 and TRBJ1-2; the DNA was not compared with TRBD1, the D call given in the table. TRBV21-1 is flagged as a pseudogene. The CDR3 consists of 19 residues. CDR3 sequence (DNA): TGTGCCAGCAGCGCGTCTCCGGGACAGGATACAAGAGCTAACTATGGCTACACCTTC. Residues: CASSASPGQDTRANYGYTF.

The J gene is TRBJ2-7, the V gene TRBV7-9; D is possibly TRBD1 (5 bases). CDR3 size: 13 residues. The ends were cut back, 5 bases at V and 4 bases at J, with 12 bases in the middle. Looked up from germline, CDR1 is SEHNR and CDR2 is FQNEAQ (reference sequence). In DNA, the CDR3 is TGTGCCAGCAGCCAGGGCCACTTTTACGAGCAGTACTTC. This sequence encodes CASSQGHFYEQYF. Supplemented by reference TRBV7-9 and TRBJ2-7, the full variable domain reads DTGVSQNPRHKITKRGQNVTFRCDPISEHNRLYWYRQTLGQGPEFLTYFQNEAQLEKSRLLSDRFSAERPKGSFSTLEIQRTEQGDSAMYLCASSQGHFYEQYFGPGTRLTVT.

The chain carries TRBV4-2 and TRBJ2-3, with TRBD2 matching over 10 bases. From germline, CDR1 is LGHNA and CDR2 YNFKEQ. V lost 4 bases to trimming and J lost 3 bases; unmatched junction nucleotides: 7. The CDR3 loop spans 16 amino acids. The CDR3 here is CASSPFSAGGTDTQYF. CDR3 bases: TGTGCCAGCAGCCCCTTTTCAGCGGGAGGGACAGATACGCAGTATTTT.